Shown below are 2 T cell receptor beta chains from a single sample sequenced in a study of early T cells in non-severe SARS-CoV-2 infection. MiXCR was run by TCRdb on the 5' RACE reads, yielding one entry per CDR3 protein. The table includes around 70,000 distinct CDR3 sequences, 10% to 15% detected once. Sample: whole blood. All receptors come from an adult who was a healthcare worker with PCR-confirmed SARS-CoV-2 infection or an uninfected control (not recorded which).

This clonotype was found a few times. The rearrangement uses TRBV5-4 and TRBJ2-2; the match to TRBD2 covers 10 bases. The CDR3 sequence is 18 residues long. Unmatched junction bases numbered 8, after V lost 1 base and J lost 2 bases. The V gene's germline CDR1 is SGHNT and CDR2 YYREEE (reference sequence). CDR3 residues: CASSLTTGTSVNTGELFF. DNA of the CDR3: TGTGCCAGCAGCTTGACCACAGGGACTAGCGTAAACACCGGGGAGCTGTTTTTT.

The chain joins TRBV28 to TRBJ2-7, with D unresolved. The germline V gene encodes CDR1 MDHEN and CDR2 SYDVKM. There are 11 residues in the CDR3. V was clipped by 6 bases and J by 4 bases, with 7 bases between them. The CDR3 protein is CASRRNYEQYF. The CDR3 region has the DNA TGTGCCAGCAGGCGCAATTACGAGCAGTACTTC.